The sequence of this T cell receptor beta chain was determined in a study of T cell responses to AZD1222 COVID-19 vaccine. Study conclusions and caveats: The number of AZD1222 recipients seropositive at baseline was only 5 to 7. Nearly half of unique spike-specific TCRs reportedly avoided B.1.351 and B.1.1.7 mutated regions.

This clone was seen a handful of times. Its antigen is undetermined. V shed 5 bases, J shed 5 bases, and the junction held 13 bases outside the gene matches. CDR1 is SGHVS and CDR2 is FNYEAQ in the germline V gene. The CDR3 spans 16 residues. Produced via immunoSEQ multiplex PCR; TCRdb's table is partial and in-frame only. The sample lists under 55,000 clones; around 84% were seen once. Sequenced material: peripheral blood, taken on day 0 of AZD1222 vaccination. This TCR came from an adult in good health. V and J are TRBV7-6 and TRBJ2-3; 7 bases are a match to TRBD2. CDR3 sequence reads: CASSQPSGNTRDTQYF. The CDR3 nucleotides are TGTGCCAGCAGCCAACCTAGCGGTAATACACGAGATACGCAGTATTTT.